These T cell receptor beta chains were read from a single sample in a study of T cells in Graves' hyperthyroidism and ophthalmopathy. One entry per CDR3 protein results from TCRdb running MiXCR on the multiplex PCR reads. The table shows hundreds of thousands of distinct CDR3 sequences, with 38% occurring only once. Input material: blood. Every receptor here comes from a man aged 18 to 30 with Graves' hyperthyroidism. CDR3s include the opening cysteine and the closing phenylalanine or tryptophan. D genes are given only for firm matches.

V gene	CDR3 length	J gene	D gene	CDR3 protein
TRBV20-1	12	TRBJ1-1	TRBD1	CGASTGETEAFF
TRBV19	16	TRBJ1-6	TRBD1	CASSITGTGGNSPLHF
TRBV13	14	TRBJ1-5	-	CASSLEAGQETQHF
TRBV29-1	10	TRBJ2-7	-	CSVLEGGLYF
TRBV20-1	13	TRBJ2-2	TRBD2	CSAPGLATGELFF
TRBV6-5	14	TRBJ2-2	-	CASRPGSYTGELFF
TRBV4-1	17	TRBJ2-5	-	CASSKERGLADQETQYF
TRBV6-5	15	TRBJ1-4	-	CASSYSYLLAEKLFF
TRBV7-2	14	TRBJ2-5	-	CASSFGDSAGTRYF
TRBV3-1	12	TRBJ1-1	TRBD1	CASSQTGFEAFF
TRBV7-9	14	TRBJ2-5	-	CASSLDPSRETQYF
TRBV24-1	17	TRBJ2-5	TRBD1	CATSVSRTGSTGETQYF
TRBV4-3	15	TRBJ2-7	-	CASSQDRGDPYEQYF
TRBV9	13	TRBJ1-1	-	CASSVVGDTEAFF
TRBV20-1	15	TRBJ1-2	-	CSARGGTQDLYGYTF
TRBV20-1	12	TRBJ2-7	TRBD2	CSAIDGRGEQYF
TRBV5-4	12	TRBJ2-7	-	CASSLDDLEQYF
TRBV7-9	14	TRBJ1-5	-	CASTPGTSNQPQHF
TRBV3-1	15	TRBJ1-4	-	CASSQDGGANEKLFF
TRBV6-1	15	TRBJ2-5	TRBD2	CASIIVAGSIETQYF